Presented here are 12 T cell receptor beta chains from one specimen sequenced in a study of cytomegalovirus exposure and HLA in healthy donors. The PCR used 60 Vbeta and 13 Jbeta primers. Profiling relied on immunoSEQ multiplex PCR, and the TCRdb table lists in-frame clones only, not all of them. Seen here are 150,000 to 200,000 clones, 60% to 80% observed once, and the top ten hold about 4.3%. The sample consisted of PBMCs. The receptors come from a man between 18 and 35 years old in good health and CMV-seropositive.

The J gene is TRBJ1-2, the V gene TRBV10-3, with 7 bases matching TRBD1. Germline assignment: CDR1 ENHRY and CDR2 SYGVKD. V was pared by 7 bases and J by 2 bases, with 10 bases of the junction left unmatched. This CDR3 is built from 15 residues. The CDR3 bases are TGTGCCATCACCAAAACAGGGGACCTGAACTATGGCTACACCTTC. Amino acids: CAITKTGDLNYGYTF.

This clone was counted a few times. The CDR3 DNA reads TGTGCCAGCATCCCGGACAGGGTTCTGTCTAATGAAAAACTGTTTTTT. The encoded protein is CASIPDRVLSNEKLFF. The chain links TRBV6-6 to TRBJ1-4; 8 nucleotides agree with TRBD1. V was clipped by 7 bases and J by 3 bases; unmatched bases: 10. Germline CDR1 reads MNHNY; CDR2 reads SVGAGI (reference sequence). The CDR3 is 16 residues long.

This chain joins TRBV4-1 and TRBJ1-2; D gene uncertain. This CDR3 region has 15 residues. Germline V CDR1 and CDR2: MGHRA, YSYEKL. The V and J ends lost 1 base and 0 bases respectively, with 9 bases between them. The DNA of the CDR3 is TGCGCCAGCAGCCAAGTACGAGAGACTAACTATGGCTACACCTTC. Residues: CASSQVRETNYGYTF.

CDR3 bases: TGTGCCAGCAGTGCTGGGGCCTTCTATGGCTACACCTTC. As protein: CASSAGAFYGYTF. V gene TRBV11-2 combines with J gene TRBJ1-2; the D gene is possibly TRBD1 (5 bases). Trimming removed 6 bases from V and 4 bases from J, with 12 bases in between. CDR1 SGHAT and CDR2 FQNNGV come from the germline V gene. The CDR3 runs 13 residues.

This chain links TRBV9 with TRBJ1-2; the D is unclear. Deletions cut 0 bases from V and 4 bases from J, with 7 bases between. The CDR3 covers 13 residues. Germline CDR1 and CDR2: SGDLS and YYNGEE. The chain's CDR3 is CASSVAVGYGYTF. In DNA form, the CDR3 reads TGTGCCAGCAGCGTAGCAGTTGGCTATGGCTACACCTTC.

V and J are TRBV11-2 and TRBJ1-5; no firm D call. The germline CDR1 and CDR2 sequences are SGHAT and FQNNGV. There are 16 residues in the CDR3. The V end lost 0 bases, the J end lost 4 bases, and 13 bases lay between the germline ends. Here the CDR3 DNA reads TGTGCCAGCAGCTTAGATTTCGGAGCAAGTAATCAGCCCCAGCATTTT. This translates into CASSLDFGASNQPQHF. Full variable domain (remainder filled in from reference TRBV11-2 and TRBJ1-5): EAGVAQSPRYKIIEKRQSVAFWCNPISGHATLYWYQQILGQGPKLLIQFQNNGVVDDSQLPKDRFSAERLKGVDSTLKIQPAKLEDSAVYLCASSLDFGASNQPQHFGDGTRLSIL.

The gene calls are TRBV25-1 and TRBJ1-6, with 9 bases matching TRBD1. The CDR3 totals 15 residues. J was trimmed by 4 bases and V by 6 bases; bases with no gene match: 4. Germline V gives CDR1 MGHDK, CDR2 SYGVNS. The CDR3: CASSPGTGYNSPLHF. The CDR3 DNA reads TGTGCCAGCAGCCCCGGGACAGGGTATAATTCACCCCTCCACTTT. The entire variable domain, with the rest obtained from reference TRBV25-1 and TRBJ1-6, is as follows: EADIYQTPRYLVIGTGKKITLECSQTMGHDKMYWYQQDPGMELHLIHYSYGVNSTEKGDLSSESTVSRIRTEHFPLTLESARPSHTSQYLCASSPGTGYNSPLHFGNGTRLTVT.

This clone was seen just once. The chain links TRBV7-3 to TRBJ2-2, with D possibly being TRBD2 (7 bases). Germline CDR1 and CDR2: SGHTA and FQGTGA. The CDR3 has 18 amino acids. V lost 0 bases and J lost 6, with 20 bases in between. In DNA form, the CDR3 reads TGTGCCAGCAGCTTAACGACGGGGGGCCCTCGCTTTGCCGGGGAGCTGTTTTTT. It specifies CASSLTTGGPRFAGELFF.

The gene calls are TRBV7-8 and TRBJ2-1, with 10 bases aligning to TRBD2. The V gene end was trimmed by 2 bases and the J gene end by 9 bases; junction bases not matched to a gene: 7. The CDR3 sequence is 15 residues long. Germline V gives CDR1 SGHVS, CDR2 FQNEAQ. The CDR3 is CASSLKREGRGEQFF. Written as DNA, the CDR3 is TGTGCCAGCAGCTTAAAGCGGGAGGGCCGCGGTGAGCAGTTCTTC.

The chain couples TRBV6-1 to TRBJ1-2, with 7 bases identical to TRBD1. V shed 8 bases and J 3 bases; nucleotides not matched to a gene: 3. The CDR3 contains 12 residues. Germline CDR1 reads MNHNS; CDR2 reads SASEGT. In DNA form, the CDR3 reads TGTGCCAGCCACGGGACAGACTATGGCTACACCTTC. Amino acids: CASHGTDYGYTF.

This chain links TRBV7-9 with TRBJ1-1; D is unclear. The CDR3 loop spans 15 amino acids. The germline CDR1 and CDR2 sequences are SEHNR and FQNEAQ (reference sequence). V lost 5 bases, J lost 3 bases, and 16 bases lay in between. CDR3 coding DNA: TGTGCCAGCAGCCGCAACCCTGGGCGGGACACTGAAGCTTTCTTT. This encodes CASSRNPGRDTEAFF.

This clone turned up a few times. The chain is built from TRBV11-2 and TRBJ2-1; 9 nucleotides agree with TRBD1. CDR3 length: 17 residues. V gave up 3 bases and J gave up 8 bases; unmatched junction bases: 14. Looked up from germline, CDR1 is SGHAT and CDR2 is FQNNGV. CDR3 region: CASSFPKGGDRGYEQFF. The CDR3 DNA reads as TGTGCCAGCAGCTTCCCCAAGGGGGGTGACAGGGGGTATGAGCAGTTCTTC.